This T cell receptor beta chain was observed in a study of T cells in narcolepsy. Study-level background: Donors had narcolepsy type 1 or type 2, or were healthy controls.

Per germline, CDR1 SGHVS and CDR2 FQNEAQ. V lost 5 bases to trimming and J lost 1 base, with 11 bases between them. The CDR3 has 15 residues. In regard to this clone: Its antigen is still unknown.

General study results and limits: No autoreactive T cell clone sequences appeared in some memory CD4+ repertoires. HCRT-specific and TRIB2-specific autoreactive clonotypes appeared among same-patient CSF and blood CD4+ clonotypes. Healthy controls reportedly lacked the autoreactive clonotypes serially found in patients' blood.

The repertoire was sequenced with immunoSEQ multiplex PCR; TCRdb's copy has only in-frame clones and lacks some. This sample has tens of thousands of clones, with 75% to 85% found just once. The source is a human donor with narcolepsy. This chain connects TRBV7-8 to TRBJ2-2; D ambiguous. Sample: CD45RA- memory CD4+ T cells from PBMCs. The CDR3 here is CASSPRLMNTGELFF. CDR3 coding DNA: TGTGCCAGCAGCCCCAGGCTTATGAACACCGGGGAGCTGTTTTTT.